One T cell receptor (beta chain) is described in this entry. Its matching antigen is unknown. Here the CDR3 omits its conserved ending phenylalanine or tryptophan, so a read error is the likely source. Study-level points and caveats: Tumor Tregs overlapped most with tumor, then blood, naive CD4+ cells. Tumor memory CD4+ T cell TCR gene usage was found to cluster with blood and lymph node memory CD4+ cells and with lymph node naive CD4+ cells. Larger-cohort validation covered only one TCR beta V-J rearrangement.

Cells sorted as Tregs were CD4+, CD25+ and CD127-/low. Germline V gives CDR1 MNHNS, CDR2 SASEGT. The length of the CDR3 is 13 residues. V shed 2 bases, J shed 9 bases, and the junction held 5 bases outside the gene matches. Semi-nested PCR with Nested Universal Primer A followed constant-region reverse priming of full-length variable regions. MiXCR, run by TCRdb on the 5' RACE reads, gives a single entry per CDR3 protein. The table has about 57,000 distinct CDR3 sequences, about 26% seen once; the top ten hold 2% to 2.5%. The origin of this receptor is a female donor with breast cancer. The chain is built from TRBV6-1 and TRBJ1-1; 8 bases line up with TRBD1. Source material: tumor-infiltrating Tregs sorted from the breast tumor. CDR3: CASSEQVRGQAFL. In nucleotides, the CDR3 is TGTGCCAGCAGTGAACAGGTCAGGGGGCAAGCTTTCCTT.